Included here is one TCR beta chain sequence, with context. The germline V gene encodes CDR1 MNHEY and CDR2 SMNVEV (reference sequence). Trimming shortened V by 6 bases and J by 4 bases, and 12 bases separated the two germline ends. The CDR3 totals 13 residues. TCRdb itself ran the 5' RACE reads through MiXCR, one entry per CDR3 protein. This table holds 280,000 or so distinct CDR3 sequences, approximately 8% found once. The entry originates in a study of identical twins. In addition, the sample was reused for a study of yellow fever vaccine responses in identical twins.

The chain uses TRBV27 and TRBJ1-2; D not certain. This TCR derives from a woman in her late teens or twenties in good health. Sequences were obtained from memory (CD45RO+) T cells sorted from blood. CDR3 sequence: CASSLTRIYGYTF. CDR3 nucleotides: TGTGCCAGCAGCCTTACCCGTATCTATGGCTACACCTTC.